This TCR beta chain is drawn from a study of blood T cell repertoires in COVID-19. Study background: Whether acute or convalescent, the COVID-19 samples came from the United States, Italy and Spain.

Methods used by the authors: Using reference gene primer amplification, nucleated cell counts were estimated. The method was immunoSEQ multiplex PCR; TCRdb's version includes in-frame clones alone and lacks a portion of them. V, J and clone size are those of that table, while D and trimming were read from the DNA. The sample has roughly 60,000 clones; approximately 77% are singletons. CDR3 size: 14 residues. In germline, CDR1 is GTSNPN, CDR2 SVGIG (reference sequence). V dropped 2 bases and J dropped 7 bases, with 15 bases sitting between them. This TCR was sampled from a human donor in a cohort sampled during active COVID-19. V usage is TRBV30 and J usage is TRBJ2-1; weak D call: TRBD1 (5 bases). Sequenced input: peripheral blood. As DNA, the CDR3 is TGTGCCTGGAGTAGGGCCCAGGGCCTAAATGAGCAGTTCTTC. This gives the protein CAWSRAQGLNEQFF.